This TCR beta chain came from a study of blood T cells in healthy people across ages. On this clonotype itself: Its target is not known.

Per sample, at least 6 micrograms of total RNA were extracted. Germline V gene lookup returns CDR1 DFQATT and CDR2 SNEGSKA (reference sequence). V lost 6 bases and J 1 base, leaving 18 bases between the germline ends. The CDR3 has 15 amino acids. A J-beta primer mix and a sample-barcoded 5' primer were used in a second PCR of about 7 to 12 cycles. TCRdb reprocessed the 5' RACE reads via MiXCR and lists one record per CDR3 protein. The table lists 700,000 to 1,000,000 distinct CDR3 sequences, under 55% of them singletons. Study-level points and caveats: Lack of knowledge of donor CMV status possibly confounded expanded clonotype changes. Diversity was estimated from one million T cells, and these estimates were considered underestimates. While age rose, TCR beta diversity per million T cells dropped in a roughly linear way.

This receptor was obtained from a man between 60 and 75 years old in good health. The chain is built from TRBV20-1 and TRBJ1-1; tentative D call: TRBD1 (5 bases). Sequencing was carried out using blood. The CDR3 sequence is CSATPGGRTNTEAFF. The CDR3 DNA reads TGCAGTGCCACCCCGGGGGGACGCACGAACACTGAAGCTTTCTTT.